This TCR beta chain is from a study of cytomegalovirus exposure and HLA in healthy donors. Study-wide results and limits: According to a later analysis, donors in an Asian-associated ancestry cluster reportedly had fewer N-insertions than the 666-donor mean.

Concerning this clone itself: Its antigen is not known.

In the PCR, 60 Vbeta and 13 Jbeta primers were used. Clones were sequenced by immunoSEQ multiplex PCR, and TCRdb holds only the in-frame ones, with some missing. The sample carries 150,000 to 180,000 clones, roughly 74% recorded once. Unrecorded immune exposure was likely among donors, who were nominally healthy when sampled. CDR1 SGHTA and CDR2 FQGNSA come from the germline V gene. The V end lost 6 bases, the J end lost 1 base, and 9 bases lay between the germline ends. The CDR3 length is 13 residues. Sequenced material: PBMCs. The TCR was taken from a man aged 18 to 29 in good health and CMV-seronegative. This chain links TRBV7-2 with TRBJ1-1; D is undetermined. The CDR3 DNA is TGTGCCAGCAGTGTCCTCGGGAACACTGAAGCTTTCTTT. Encoded protein: CASSVLGNTEAFF. The whole variable domain, remainder taken from reference TRBV7-2 and TRBJ1-1, is GAGVSQSPSNKVTEKGKDVELRCDPISGHTALYWYRQSLGQGLEFLIYFQGNSAPDKSGLPSDRFSAERTGGSVSTLTIQRTQQEDSAVYLCASSVLGNTEAFFGQGTRLTVV.